This paragraph covers one TCR beta chain sequence. TCR beta CDR3 regions were amplified from RNA transcripts. RT-PCR with HTBI primers came first, then second-round multiplex PCR. Each CDR3 protein is one row after TCRdb ran MiXCR on the multiplex PCR reads. The sample contains some 240,000 distinct CDR3 sequences, 45% of which appear only once. Germline loops: CDR1 SGHVS, CDR2 FQNEAQ. With 2 bases clipped from V and 6 bases from J, the junction kept 13 bases outside the gene matches. The CDR3 runs 17 residues. The data were obtained in a study of Graves' ophthalmopathy and Graves' hyperthyroidism. The sample was peripheral blood. The chain joins TRBV7-8 to TRBJ1-5; 7 bases agree with TRBD1. The clonotype originates from an adult man with Graves' ophthalmopathy. The CDR3 region is CASSLYERQGGGQPQHF. The CDR3, as DNA: TGTGCCAGCAGCTTATATGAAAGACAGGGAGGAGGTCAGCCCCAGCATTTT.